The T cell receptor (beta chain) under discussion was sequenced for a study of blood T cells in healthy people across ages (dated by TCRdb to between 2014 and 2017). Context from the whole study: In model experiments, template switching captured roughly one uniquely barcoded TCR beta cDNA molecule for every two T cells. Using the same blood draw, the study looked at two additional independent replicas of 1 million unique cDNA reads for two donors, one aged 18 to 30 and the other aged 80 or older. To avoid experimental bias, donors of different ages were distributed randomly across sequencing lanes. The study measured age-related changes in TCR beta repertoire diversity using deep sequencing normalized with unique cDNA molecular identifiers. Four age groups were formed from the donors: young (average about 16 years), middle-aged (approximately 39), aged (around 68) and long-lived (around 82). Points the paper makes about the study in general: Donor CMV infection status was unknown, potentially confounding age-related changes in expanded clonotypes. Compared with the aged group, more naive CD4+ T cells, fewer expanded clones and increased TCR diversity were shown by the long-lived group, suggesting age selection. Because profiling used bulk unsorted PBMCs, naive and antigen-experienced compartments could not be compared conclusively. A strong correlation was found between observed TCR beta diversity and the percentage of naive T cells measured by flow cytometry. Observed TCR beta diversity per million T cells fell roughly linearly with age, and a significant reduction was already apparent by age roughly 40. Estimates of total diversity from one million sequenced T cells were regarded as lower bounds and underestimates.

The method was 5' RACE. Data came from an Illumina HiSeq 2500. The second PCR ran for about 6 to 11 cycles and used a J-beta primer mix along with a sample-barcoded 5' primer. A unique molecular identifier was introduced onto each TCR beta cDNA molecule by a template-switch 5' adaptor carrying 12 random nucleotides. Each sample yielded at least 2.5 million CDR3-containing paired-end reads. The Mint cDNA synthesis kit, primed by a TRBC-specific oligonucleotide, was used to synthesize first-strand cDNA from all RNA. All cDNA was treated with uracil-DNA glycosylase and then went through a first 18-cycle PCR with the universal primers M1SS and BC2_uni_R. Per the original workflow: Normalization of each sample was performed by random selection of 1 million high-quality reads, each carrying a distinct molecular identifier. Instead of being binned into consensus sequences, reads with shared molecular identifiers were discarded. MiTCR, set to a Q25 quality threshold and the strictest error-elimination algorithm, was used for CDR3 identification, clonotype clustering and error correction. A nonparametric unseen species model using Euler transformation provided a lower-bound estimate of total TCR beta diversity. TCRdb reprocessing: public reads trimmed at Q25 with fastp, clones called with MiXCR, in-frame beta chains kept. Every entry covers one CDR3 protein and lists the most common genes and DNA from its rows. TCRdb, not the original authors, processed these V and J calls. This sample comprises 1 million or so distinct CDR3 sequences, 35% to 50% of them detected only once. Of the sample, 15% to 20% falls within the top ten clones.

For CDR1 and CDR2, the germline V gene lists MGHRA and YSYEKL. From cysteine to phenylalanine, the CDR3 is 13 amino acids long. The only DNA kept is the CDR3, 39 bases in frame from the first base. Note on this clonotype: Its antigen is still unknown. It has no much larger one-base neighbor in the sample; base qualities were not kept.

Systemically healthy Caucasian individuals from Russia, 35 to 50 in total and aged roughly 6 to 95 years, were included as donors. About 10 milliliters of peripheral blood were collected from each donor into EDTA-treated Vacutainer tubes. Ficoll-Paque density-gradient centrifugation was used to isolate PBMCs, with at least 6.5 million obtained per sample. Trizol reagent was used to extract total RNA from the PBMCs, yielding at least 5.5 micrograms per sample. For every donor, an aliquot of PBMCs went through flow cytometry to measure the percentages of naive CD45RAhigh/CD27high T cells. The TCR originated in a woman aged 60-75 years in good health. The source material was blood. The chain is encoded by TRBV4-1 joined to TRBJ2-7; 7 junctional bases match TRBD1. The assigned J gene may be wrong: the sequence end matches TRBJ2-5 better. This receptor has the CDR3 CASSETGYVTQYF. At the DNA level, the sequence is TGCGCCAGCAGCGAGACAGGGTACGTGACCCAGTACTTC.